This T cell receptor beta chain was recovered during a study of blood T cell repertoires in COVID-19. Study background: Acute and convalescent COVID-19 specimens originated in the United States, Italy and Spain.

There are 18 residues in the CDR3. J gave up 2 bases and V 3 bases, and 12 bases lay outside the gene matches. CDR1 and CDR2 from the germline V gene are LNHDA and SQIVND (reference sequence). Participants, roughly 18 to 90 years old, spanned under 25 US areas. Sequencing used immunoSEQ multiplex PCR; TCRdb keeps in-frame clones, though not all of them. This sample yields 400,000 or so clones, of which 70% to 90% are seen a single time; about 2.1% belongs to the top ten. Sequenced material: PBMCs or T cells enriched from blood (not recorded which). This chain connects TRBV19 to TRBJ1-5; 8 bases map to TRBD1. The TCR sequence derives from a woman in her thirties or forties with acute COVID-19. CDR3 DNA: TGTGCCAGTAGTATTATTCGGTCCCTGGGACAGGGCAATCAGCCCCAGCATTTT. Residues: CASSIIRSLGQGNQPQHF.